The T cell receptor beta chain described here comes from a study of T cells in Graves' hyperthyroidism and ophthalmopathy. CDR3 length: 15 amino acids. Per germline, CDR1 SGHTA and CDR2 FQGNSA. The J segment lost 9 bases and the V segment lost 7 bases, leaving 12 bases of the junction unmatched. Amplification yielded TCR beta CDR3 regions, with RNA transcripts as the source. HTBI primers were employed in a first-round RT-PCR of the TCR CDR3. MiXCR, applied by TCRdb to the multiplex PCR reads, yields one record per CDR3 protein. The repertoire has about 520,000 distinct CDR3 sequences, approximately 25% of them found once; the top ten carry approximately 10%. The table lists this clonotype with many counts.

This receptor was identified in a woman aged 25 to 39 with Graves' ophthalmopathy. The chain employs TRBV7-2 and TRBJ1-6; 7 nucleotides line up with TRBD1. The sequencing sample was made of blood. CDR3 sequence: CASIARTGTISPLHF. The CDR3 bases are TGTGCCAGCATCGCGAGGACAGGCACGATTTCACCCCTCCACTTT.